This T cell receptor (beta chain) originates from a study of T-cell memory formation after mild COVID-19 (dated by TCRdb to about 2021). As for the study more broadly: Most TCR sequence clusters were specific to one of the two donors. In two donors, T-cell clones that expanded and contracted after mild COVID-19 were followed by sequencing TCRalpha and TCRbeta repertoires longitudinally. The cohort was made up of two young adult volunteers, one female and one male, who were previously healthy. What the research found in general, with its limitations: Whether the second-wave clones peaking on day 37 were SARS-CoV-2 specific was not confirmed. From day 15 to 85, contracting clones showed balanced CD4/CD8 phenotypes, whereas a second wave of clones that expanded from day 15 to 37 leaned towards CD4+. The study covered only a couple of mild cases, and larger cohorts including severe cases with pre-infection samples were considered necessary. Some responding clones were found in pre-infection memory, which suggests that pre-existing cross-reactive memory T cells took part in the SARS-CoV-2 response. Contracting CD4+ clones appeared mostly in the CM and EM memory subsets, whereas CD8+ clones were enriched in EMRA.

The CDR3 runs 14 amino acids, cysteine and phenylalanine included. Kept here is only the CDR3 DNA, which spans 42 bases and is read in frame from base 1. Looking up the germline V gene (reference sequence) yields CDR1 GTSNPN and CDR2 SVGIG. V trim: 2 bases; J trim: 4 bases; unmatched bases: 6. PBMCs were isolated by Ficoll-Paque density gradient centrifugation. Details on this clonotype: It has no known antigen specificity. Base qualities are missing; no much larger clone stands one base away.

Sequencing instrument: Illumina NovaSeq 6000. cDNA libraries for TCRalpha and TCRbeta were prepared by 5'RACE using constant-segment primers, with sample barcodes and unique molecular identifiers added. Trizol reagent was used to extract RNA from every sample. Libraries were amplified in two PCR steps, with a second sample barcode and Illumina TruSeq adapters added in the second step. Libraries were sequenced on an Illumina NovaSeq with 2 x 150 bp paired-end reads. On the authors' methods: Demultiplexing of reads and collapsing into UMI-guided consensus sequences were performed with migec v1.2.7. With mixcr v2.1.11, UMI consensuses were aligned to TRA and TRB V and J templates and assembled into clonotypes. A clonotype was counted as expanded or contracted only when both edgeR and NoisET called the clonotype significant, with the noise models trained on biological replicates. For edgeR calls, the thresholds were a false discovery rate-adjusted p below 0.01 and a log2 fold-change of 1. As an exploratory analysis of dynamics, PCA with hierarchical clustering was applied to max-normalized trajectories of the 1000 most abundant clonotypes. Separately sequenced CD4+ and CD8+ repertoires were used to assign a CD4 or CD8 phenotype to each responding clone. TCRdb redid the processing of the public reads, applying fastp at Q25 and MiXCR, and retained in-frame beta chains. Entries are consolidated by CDR3 protein sequence, retaining the most common genes and DNA. None of the V and J calls come from the authors' own analysis; TCRdb made them. The sample profile shows 70,000 to 100,000 distinct CDR3 sequences; approximately 13% of them were found once. The ten largest make up about 27% of the sample.

Rearrangement joined TRBV30 to TRBJ2-7, with 9 central nucleotides matching TRBD1. Sequencing was carried out using PBMCs or a T cell subset sorted from them (not recorded which). This TCR derives from an adult woman who had mild COVID-19 (a few samples of this study predate the infection). The sample titles of this study are shuffled in the database, so cell type and time point are left out; the donor was told from shared clones. CDR3 reads: CAWSTGQGRYEQYF. At the DNA level, the sequence is TGTGCCTGGAGTACCGGACAGGGGCGGTACGAGCAGTACTTC.